This T cell receptor (beta chain) was observed in a study of T cells in Graves' hyperthyroidism and ophthalmopathy. Regarding the study as a whole: Before onset, by a median of about six months, the model predicted ophthalmopathy.

Regions amplified from RNA transcripts were the TCR beta CDR3 regions. Carried out on the TCR CDR3, a first-round RT-PCR used the HTBI primer set. TCRdb re-called the multiplex PCR reads with MiXCR, one entry per CDR3 protein. The sample carries hundreds of thousands of distinct CDR3 sequences, roughly 14% recorded once. There are a few counts of this clonotype. The antigen is undetermined. The CDR3 is 17 residues long. Trimming removed 1 base from V and 2 bases from J; junction bases left unmatched: 12. Per the germline V gene, CDR1 is SQVTM and CDR2 is ANQGSEA. Lactation, pregnancy, other autoimmune disease or uncontrolled infection excluded patients. The diagnoses drew upon clinical symptoms, serum thyroxine and TRAb, thyroid ultrasound and orbital computed tomography.

The TCR was taken from a woman aged 40 to 50 with Graves' ophthalmopathy. Sequencing was performed on blood. The chain links TRBV29-1 to TRBJ2-7; 9 nucleotides align to TRBD1. CDR3 nucleotide sequence: TGCAGCGTTGAAGGGACCTACAGGGGGCCCCCCACCTACGAGCAGTACTTC. Encoded protein: CSVEGTYRGPPTYEQYF.